Detailed here is one TCR beta chain. Its matching antigen is unknown. The CDR3 is 14 amino acids. CDR1 and CDR2 (germline): SGHTA, FQGTGA. Trimming left V 2 bases short and J 1 base short, with 9 bases between. The data are from a study of Ad26.COV2.S vaccination and SARS-CoV-2 variants. Study as a whole: Recipients of Ad26.COV2.S got it intramuscularly, once or twice 56 days apart.

Sequencing was performed with immunoSEQ multiplex PCR; in TCRdb, only in-frame clones are kept and a portion is missing. The sample has around 300,000 clones, more than 85% seen once. The treatment: around 19 received Ad26.COV2.S at low or high dose, single or two shots; about five received placebo; per-sample allocation not given. At day 63 after the first vaccine or placebo injection, samples were drawn. What was given as vaccine was an Ad26 vector encoding Wuhan-strain SARS-CoV-2 spike. Notes on the study in general: Vaccinated individuals (as opposed to placebo recipients) had higher spike-specific TCR breadth. Recipients of either vaccine or placebo displayed similar breadth of non-spike TCRs.

This receptor was obtained from a person aged 18 to 59 who received the Ad26.COV2.S COVID-19 vaccine or a placebo. The sample in question was peripheral blood, obtained in a trial of Ad26.COV2.S vaccine versus placebo. The gene calls are TRBV7-3 and TRBJ2-7; D is uncertain. The CDR3, as DNA: TGTGCCAGCAGCTTAGGGGTAGGGTCCTACGAGCAGTACTTC. This encodes CASSLGVGSYEQYF.